One sample yielded the 16 T cell receptor beta chains listed below, sequenced in a study of blood T cell repertoires in COVID-19. Here immunoSEQ multiplex PCR was the method, and the copy in TCRdb shows in-frame clones only, minus some. The sample contains a few hundred thousand clones, 70% to 90% of which appear only once. The specimen sequenced was peripheral blood. Every receptor here comes from an older man with acute or convalescent COVID-19.

This chain uses TRBV24-1 with TRBJ2-2; 13 positions match TRBD2. The CDR3 covers 16 residues. With 3 bases clipped from V and 7 bases from J, the junction kept 4 bases outside the gene matches. Looked up from germline, CDR1 is KGHDR and CDR2 is SFDVKD. DNA for the CDR3: TGTGCCACCAGTGATGGACTAGCGGGGGCGGTCGGGGAGCTGTTTTTT. It is translated as CATSDGLAGAVGELFF.

The chain couples TRBV5-6 to TRBJ2-3; 11 nucleotides agree with TRBD2. The CDR3 contains 16 residues. The junction had 0 bases not matched to a gene; V was cut back by 0 bases and J by 0 bases. The germline V gene encodes CDR1 SGHDT and CDR2 YYEEEE. For the CDR3, the DNA is TGTGCCAGCAGCTTGGGACTAGCGGGGAGCACAGATACGCAGTATTTT. Translated: CASSLGLAGSTDTQYF.

In this sample, this clone turned up a few times. The rearrangement uses TRBV27 and TRBJ1-5; 7 bases are shared with TRBD1. The CDR3 has 14 amino acids. CDR1 MNHEY and CDR2 SMNVEV come from the germline V gene (reference sequence). J gave up 9 bases and V 4 bases, and 9 bases lay outside the gene matches. In nucleotides, the CDR3 is TGTGCCAGCAGTTCCTTACAGGGGCGAGGGCCCCAGCATTTT. Protein sequence: CASSSLQGRGPQHF.

This rearrangement joins TRBV10-2 to TRBJ2-7; the match to TRBD1 covers 7 bases. In germline, CDR1 is WSHSY, CDR2 SAAADI. The length of the CDR3 is 15 residues. The J segment lost 0 bases and the V segment lost 6 bases, leaving 8 bases of the junction unmatched. This CDR3 is CASSLTGATSYEQYF. The CDR3 DNA reads as TGCGCCAGCAGCCTCACAGGGGCGACCTCCTACGAGCAGTACTTC.

The chain combines TRBV11-1 with TRBJ1-6; the match to TRBD1 covers 9 bases. CDR1 and CDR2 from the germline V gene are SGHAT and FQDESV (reference sequence). This CDR3 region has 15 residues. The junction had 9 bases not matched to a gene; V was cut back by 1 base and J by 14 bases. CDR3 loop: CASSLVRGQGSSLHF. CDR3 nucleotides: TGTGCCAGCAGCTTAGTCCGAGGACAGGGGAGTTCCCTCCACTTT.

This chain uses TRBV6-6 with TRBJ1-1; D may be TRBD1 (5 bases). V lost 7 bases and J lost 4, with 16 bases in between. This CDR3 is 14 amino acids long. CDR1 and CDR2 (germline): MNHNY, SVGAGI (reference sequence). CDR3: CASKTDSRVTEAFF. DNA of the CDR3: TGTGCCAGCAAGACCGACAGTAGGGTCACTGAAGCTTTCTTT.

The V and J genes are TRBV15 and TRBJ2-5; D may be TRBD1 (6 bases). Germline CDR1 reads LNHNV; CDR2 reads YYDKDF (reference sequence). V was cut by 1 base and J by 5 bases, with 8 bases left in between. CDR3 length equals 13 residues. DNA for the CDR3: TGTGCCACCAGCAGAGGACAGGAGGAGACCCAGTACTTC. It codes for CATSRGQEETQYF.

This sequence joins TRBV7-2 and TRBJ2-1, with D possibly being TRBD1 (6 bases). The germline V gene has CDR1 SGHTA and CDR2 FQGNSA. This CDR3 is built from 15 residues. V was clipped by 3 bases and J by 0 bases, with 9 bases between them. The CDR3 here is CASSLDSRSYNEQFF. The CDR3 DNA reads as TGTGCCAGCAGCTTGGACAGCCGCTCCTACAATGAGCAGTTCTTC.

V usage is TRBV4-2 and J usage is TRBJ1-6; the D gene is possibly TRBD1 (6 bases). This CDR3 is 15 amino acids long. Germline V gives CDR1 LGHNA, CDR2 YNFKEQ. Trimming took off 5 bases at V and 9 bases at J, with 17 bases between the two ends. This CDR3 reads CASSSRTGLSSPLHF. The CDR3 DNA follows: TGTGCCAGCAGCTCCCGAACAGGGCTTAGTTCACCCCTCCACTTT.

This chain connects TRBV11-3 to TRBJ2-1, with a possible D match to TRBD2 (5 bases). The CDR3 covers 12 residues. V lost 5 bases, J lost 12 bases, and 14 bases lay in between. The germline V gene has CDR1 SGHNT and CDR2 YENEEA. CDR3 DNA: TGTGCCAGCAGCCTGGACGGGAAGGGGCAGTTCTTC. Amino acid sequence: CASSLDGKGQFF.

The V and J genes are TRBV6-5 and TRBJ2-7; 9 positions agree with TRBD1. The CDR3 totals 15 residues. With V trimmed by 4 bases and J by 5 bases, 9 bases remained unmatched. Germline lookup yields CDR1 MNHEY and CDR2 SVGAGI. CDR3 DNA sequence: TGTGCCAGCAGTTGGGGTTTCGGACAGGGGAACGAGCAGTACTTC. Protein: CASSWGFGQGNEQYF.

V gene TRBV2 combines with J gene TRBJ2-3; the match to TRBD1 covers 9 bases. The ends lost 2 bases at V and 4 bases at J; junction bases unmatched: 4. The CDR3 has 15 residues. Looked up from germline, CDR1 is SNHLY and CDR2 is FYNNEI. In DNA, the CDR3 is TGTGCCAGCAGTGAAACAGGGGGCGGAGCAGATACGCAGTATTTT. This encodes CASSETGGGADTQYF.

The chain links TRBV4-3 to TRBJ1-2; 7 bases fit TRBD1. CDR1 and CDR2 (germline): LGHNA, YSLEER. With 4 bases clipped from V and 5 bases from J, the junction kept 7 bases outside the gene matches. The CDR3 covers 14 residues. CDR3 sequence (DNA): TGCGCCAGCAGCCCAGATTTGGGACAGTATGGCTACACCTTC. This encodes CASSPDLGQYGYTF.

The chain uses TRBV24-1 and TRBJ2-7; maybe TRBD2 (5 bases). This CDR3 contains 12 residues. The V end was cut by 4 bases, the J end by 6 bases, with 9 bases between. Germline values: CDR1 KGHDR, CDR2 SFDVKD. CDR3 sequence reads: CATSDIRGEQYF. The CDR3 bases are TGTGCCACCAGTGACATCCGGGGCGAGCAGTACTTC.

The chain couples TRBV6-4 to TRBJ2-3; D not resolved. V gave up 5 bases and J gave up 3 bases, with 15 bases separating them. The CDR3 has 15 residues. CDR1 is MRHNA, CDR2 SNTAGT, per germline. For the CDR3, the DNA is TGTGCCAGCAGTTTAGGCGGTGAACCTACAGATACGCAGTATTTT. This codes for CASSLGGEPTDTQYF.

In this sample, this clone turned up once. This sequence joins TRBV5-1 and TRBJ2-5; D perhaps matches TRBD1 (6 bases). The V gene lost 0 bases and the J gene lost 1 base, with 10 bases spanning the gap. The CDR3 runs 15 residues. CDR1 and CDR2 (germline): SGHRS, YFSETQ. CDR3 DNA sequence: TGCGCCAGCAGCTTGGATGCAGGGGTCCAAGAGACCCAGTACTTC. As protein: CASSLDAGVQETQYF.